A single sample gave rise to the 30 T cell receptor beta chains below, sequenced in a study of vaccination and CD4 T cells after COVID-19 (dated by TCRdb to between 2021 and 2024). Explained via the paper, the treatment or condition label denotes: roughly 10-day PBMC culture with coronavirus spike peptide pools or control peptides (ViraFEST assay). These receptors have no known antigen. Library preparation was by PCR. The instrument was an Illumina iSeq 100. DNA from cultured CD4+ T cells was subjected to TCR sequencing with the Oncomine TCR Beta short-read assay at the Johns Hopkins FTIC core. TCRdb applied fastp at Q25 and MiXCR to the public reads, then kept only in-frame beta chains. Rows matching on CDR3 protein sequence are summarized as one entry with the most common DNA and genes. Recorded for this sample are 9,500 to 14,000 distinct CDR3 sequences; approximately 41% of them occurred a single time. The ten largest account for 29% of the sample.

The sample consisted of CD4+ T cells from blood, cultured in vitro. The receptors originated from a human donor who had recovered from COVID-19.

J is TRBJ1-2 and V is TRBV10-3, with 10 bases identical to TRBD1. CDR1 and CDR2 (germline): ENHRY, SYGVKD. The CDR3 contains 16 residues. The ends lost 6 bases at V and 4 bases at J; junction bases unmatched: 11. The CDR3 DNA sequence: TGTGCCATCAGGGGGACAGGGGCCCGCTTTGGCTATGGCTACACCTTC. It codes for CAIRGTGARFGYGYTF.

This clonotype showed up just a few times. V is TRBV7-6 and J is TRBJ2-3, with D unresolved. CDR1 and CDR2 from the germline V gene are SGHVS and FNYEAQ. The ends were cut back, 0 bases at V and 3 bases at J, with 10 bases in the middle. This CDR3 comprises 15 residues. This chain's CDR3 is CASSLASSTTDTQYF. CDR3 DNA sequence: TGTGCCAGCAGCTTAGCTTCCTCCACAACAGATACGCAGTATTTT.

The table lists this clonotype with a few counts. Relative to the germline gene, one junction end is altered; a read error may explain this. The chain carries TRBV6-5 and TRBJ1-5, with 7 bases lining up with TRBD1. This CDR3 has 12 amino acids. Germline CDR1 MNHEY, CDR2 SVGAGI. CDR3 coding DNA: TGTGCCAGCAGTTCCGCAACAGGGGCTGCAAATTTT. This codes for CASSSATGAANF.

This clonotype has just a few counts. The rearrangement links TRBV19 to TRBJ1-4, with unresolved D. Germline-derived CDR1 and CDR2 are LNHDA and SQIVND (reference sequence). Trimming left V 4 bases short and J 0 bases short, with 9 bases between. The length of the CDR3 is 15 residues. CDR3 nucleotide sequence: TGTGCCAGTAGTACCCCACAAGCAACTAATGAAAAACTGTTTTTT. It codes for CASSTPQATNEKLFF.

This chain connects TRBV6-1 to TRBJ1-2, with TRBD1 identical over 9 bases. Trimming took 7 bases from V and 6 from J; bases not matched to a gene: 9. From germline, CDR1 is MNHNS and CDR2 SASEGT. The CDR3 has 14 amino acids. The CDR3: CASIPGDRVDGYTF. The CDR3 region has the DNA TGTGCCAGCATTCCCGGGGACAGGGTGGATGGCTACACCTTC.

This clonotype has more than one count but fewer than ten. The gene calls are TRBV10-3 and TRBJ2-2; D is uncertain. Looked up from germline, CDR1 is ENHRY and CDR2 is SYGVKD. Trimming took 11 bases from V and 8 from J, leaving 21 bases between them. The CDR3 runs to 14 residues. The CDR3 reads CAHSVQRETGELFF. CDR3 bases: TGTGCCCATAGTGTTCAGCGTGAGACTGGGGAGCTGTTTTTT.

This sequence joins TRBV7-3 and TRBJ2-2, with 8 bases matching TRBD2. Trimming at V came to 3 bases and at J to 4 bases, leaving 4 bases not matched to a gene. CDR1 is SGHTA and CDR2 is FQGTGA in the germline V gene. This CDR3 spans 15 amino acids. CDR3 sequence: CASSFIGGATGELFF. CDR3 bases: TGTGCCAGCAGCTTCATCGGGGGGGCCACCGGGGAGCTGTTTTTT.

The CDR3 loop reads CASSLVAGTGVTSGNTIYF. DNA of the CDR3: TGCGCCAGCAGCTTAGTCGCCGGGACAGGGGTCACATCTGGAAACACCATATATTTT. This chain connects TRBV4-1 to TRBJ1-3, with 10 bases fitting TRBD1. Germline CDR1 is MGHRA and CDR2 is YSYEKL. The CDR3 spans 19 residues. With V trimmed by 5 bases and J by 1 base, 14 bases remained unmatched.

The chain is built from TRBV6-1 and TRBJ2-5; TRBD2 agrees at 9 bases. CDR3 size: 15 residues. CDR1 and CDR2 (germline): MNHNS, SASEGT. V shed 9 bases, J shed 2 bases, and the junction held 10 bases outside the gene matches. The CDR3 region has the DNA TGTGCCAGTCTAACTGGCGGGGGGGCTCAAGAGACCCAGTACTTC. This gives the protein CASLTGGGAQETQYF.

The J gene is TRBJ2-1, the V gene TRBV7-8, with D unclear. The germline V and J ends were trimmed by 0 bases and 3 bases, with 9 bases remaining between them. The germline CDR1 and CDR2 sequences are SGHVS and FQNEAQ. The length of the CDR3 is 15 residues. This chain's CDR3 is CASSLAPPSYNEQFF. CDR3 bases: TGTGCCAGCAGCTTAGCCCCGCCTAGCTACAATGAGCAGTTCTTC.

This clonotype was observed a handful of times. The V and J genes are TRBV11-2 and TRBJ2-5, with TRBD2 matching over 8 bases. This CDR3 is 16 amino acids long. Germline V CDR1 and CDR2: SGHAT, FQNNGV. V was clipped by 5 bases and J by 1 base; unmatched bases: 9. This CDR3 reads CASSTMTSAIQETQYF. The CDR3 nucleotides are TGTGCCAGCAGCACCATGACTAGCGCTATCCAAGAGACCCAGTACTTC.

This clonotype turned up a few times. The chain carries TRBV20-1 and TRBJ1-5, with D possibly matching TRBD1 (6 bases). CDR3 length equals 14 residues. Trimming took off 4 bases at V and 6 bases at J, with 16 bases between the two ends. In germline, CDR1 is DFQATT, CDR2 SNEGSKA (reference sequence). In DNA form, the CDR3 reads TGCAGTGCTACGGGGGACATCGCACTTCAGCCCCAGCATTTT. The encoded protein is CSATGDIALQPQHF.

This clonotype was counted between two and nine times. V and J are TRBV7-9 and TRBJ1-2, with a tentative D call TRBD1 (5 bases). The V end was cut by 1 base, the J end by 4 bases, with 10 bases between. The CDR3 has 14 amino acids. Germline V lookup: CDR1 SEHNR, CDR2 FQNEAQ (reference sequence). In DNA, the CDR3 is TGTGCCAGCAGCTTAGTTCAGGGTAGCTATGGCTACACCTTC. Encoded protein: CASSLVQGSYGYTF. The whole variable domain, filled in from reference TRBV7-9 and TRBJ1-2, reads DTGVSQNPRHKITKRGQNVTFRCDPISEHNRLYWYRQTLGQGPEFLTYFQNEAQLEKSRLLSDRFSAERPKGSFSTLEIQRTEQGDSAMYLCASSLVQGSYGYTFGSGTRLTVV.

This clonotype was counted only a few times. The V call is TRBV7-9, the J call TRBJ2-7; 10 bases align to TRBD1. The CDR3 spans 16 residues. V shed 5 bases, J shed 0 bases, and the junction held 7 bases outside the gene matches. CDR1 is SEHNR and CDR2 is FQNEAQ in the germline V gene (reference sequence). In nucleotides, the CDR3 is TGTGCCAGCAGCCCCTACGGGACAGGGGCCTCCTACGAGCAGTACTTC. It translates to CASSPYGTGASYEQYF.

V is TRBV20-1 and J is TRBJ2-1; no reliable D call. Trimming stripped 1 base from V and 5 bases from J, with 18 bases between. The V gene's germline CDR1 is DFQATT and CDR2 SNEGSKA (reference sequence). The CDR3 runs to 16 residues. The CDR3, as DNA: TGCAGTGCTAGAGTCCCCCCCTCCCTCTTAAACAATGAGCAGTTCTTC. Amino acid sequence: CSARVPPSLLNNEQFF.

The chain employs TRBV5-1 and TRBJ2-5; TRBD1 matches at 9 bases. V was pared by 4 bases and J by 5 bases, with 18 bases of the junction left unmatched. The germline V gene has CDR1 SGHRS and CDR2 YFSETQ. The CDR3 is made up of 18 amino acids. Here the CDR3 reads CASSQPTGGAQRGETQYF. The CDR3 DNA reads as TGCGCCAGCAGCCAACCAACAGGGGGCGCGCAGAGAGGGGAGACCCAGTACTTC.

V gene TRBV2 combines with J gene TRBJ1-2; D is possibly TRBD1 (6 bases). Trimming pared 4 bases from V and 7 bases from J, leaving 13 bases between. Germline V lookup: CDR1 SNHLY, CDR2 FYNNEI. This CDR3 region has 13 residues. CDR3 region: CASSGETGSGYTF. The DNA of the CDR3 is TGTGCCAGCAGTGGTGAAACAGGGTCTGGCTACACCTTC.

The J gene is TRBJ2-4, the V gene TRBV5-1, with D tentatively TRBD1 (6 bases). Looked up from germline, CDR1 is SGHRS and CDR2 is YFSETQ. Trimming removed 1 base at V and 1 base at J, with 6 bases between. The CDR3 spans 14 residues. The CDR3 DNA sequence: TGCGCCAGCAGCTTGACAGGGGCCAAAAACATTCAGTACTTC. The encoded protein is CASSLTGAKNIQYF.

This clonotype has only a few counts. V usage is TRBV30 and J usage is TRBJ2-1; D not certain. Trimming removed 5 bases at V and 9 bases at J, with 17 bases between. Germline V gives CDR1 GTSNPN, CDR2 SVGIG (reference sequence). The CDR3 runs 13 residues. As DNA, the CDR3 is TGTGCCTGGTTGTTCGGTGGGTCGGGTGAGCAGTTCTTC. It encodes CAWLFGGSGEQFF.

This chain joins TRBV20-1 and TRBJ1-1; TRBD1 matches at 8 bases. V was pared by 5 bases and J by 1 base, with 6 bases of the junction left unmatched. This CDR3 contains 14 residues. Germline loops: CDR1 DFQATT, CDR2 SNEGSKA (reference sequence). CDR3 nucleotides: TGCAGTGCTTCTCCAGGGGGCCGGAACACTGAAGCTTTCTTT. As protein: CSASPGGRNTEAFF.

This clonotype was seen a single time. One end of the junction varies from germline; a read error may be responsible. The CDR3 reads CASSLWTEAFF. The CDR3 nucleotides are TGTGCCAGCAGTTTGTGGACTGAAGCCTTCTTT. This sequence joins TRBV28 and TRBJ1-1; D unresolved. CDR1 MDHEN and CDR2 SYDVKM come from the germline V gene. There are 11 residues in the CDR3. The full variable domain, in which reference TRBV28 and TRBJ1-1 provide the parts outside the CDR3, is DVKVTQSSRYLVKRTGEKVFLECVQDMDHENMFWYRQDPGLGLRLIYFSYDVKMKEKGDIPEGYSVSREKKERFSLILESASTNQTSMYLCASSLWTEAFFGQGTRLTVV.

V and J are TRBV28 and TRBJ2-1; 11 bases match TRBD2. The junction had 7 bases not matched to a gene; V was cut back by 6 bases and J by 3 bases. The CDR3 is 16 amino acids. Germline V lookup: CDR1 MDHEN, CDR2 SYDVKM. CDR3 amino acids: CASSPNSGRVYNEQFF. The CDR3 nucleotides are TGTGCCAGCAGCCCGAATAGCGGGAGGGTCTACAATGAGCAGTTCTTC.

CDR3 nucleotides: TGTGCCTGGAGTTTAGCTGGGGAGCTGTTTTTT. Its protein is CAWSLAGELFF. The V and J genes are TRBV30 and TRBJ2-2, with D unclear. The germline CDR1 and CDR2 sequences are GTSNPN and SVGIG (reference sequence). CDR3 size: 11 residues. The V end lost 2 bases, the J end lost 8 bases, and 6 bases lay between the germline ends.

This rearrangement joins TRBV5-4 to TRBJ1-3, with 7 bases that match TRBD1. Germline V lookup: CDR1 SGHNT, CDR2 YYREEE (reference sequence). The V and J ends lost 4 bases and 0 bases, in that order; junction bases with no gene match: 4. The CDR3 length is 15 residues. The CDR3 DNA reads as TGTGCCAGCAGCGGCGGGACAGACTCTGGAAACACCATATATTTT. Translating it yields CASSGGTDSGNTIYF. The full variable domain, completed using reference TRBV5-4 and TRBJ1-3, is ETGVTQSPTHLIKTRGQQVTLRCSSQSGHNTVSWYQQALGQGPQFIFQYYREEENGRGNFPPRFSGLQFPNYSSELNVNALELDDSALYLCASSGGTDSGNTIYFGEGSWLTVV.

This clonotype was picked up a small number of times. The gene calls are TRBV12-3 or TRBV12-4 and TRBJ2-2, with D perhaps TRBD1 or TRBD2 (5 bases each). V lost 6 bases and J lost 4, with 18 bases in between. The CDR3 is 16 residues long. Here the CDR3 DNA reads TGTGCCAGCAGATCCGGGACCGCGGGTGGCACCGGGGAGCTGTTTTTT. Its protein is CASRSGTAGGTGELFF.

This rearrangement joins TRBV6-5 to TRBJ1-2, with D uncertain. The germline V and J ends were trimmed by 2 bases and 4 bases, with 5 bases remaining between them. In germline, CDR1 is MNHEY, CDR2 SVGAGI. CDR3 length: 12 amino acids. This CDR3 is CASSYRGYGYTF. CDR3 DNA sequence: TGTGCCAGCAGTTACCGGGGCTATGGCTACACCTTC.

This clonotype was detected a few times. This chain joins TRBV20-1 and TRBJ2-3, with 8 bases fitting TRBD2. The CDR3 spans 14 residues. V lost 0 bases to trimming and J lost 6 bases; unmatched junction nucleotides: 5. Germline V gene data show CDR1 as DFQATT and CDR2 as SNEGSKA (reference sequence). DNA for the CDR3: TGCAGTGCTAGAGATCAGGCGGGAGGCGATACGCAGTATTTT. It specifies CSARDQAGGDTQYF.

The chain combines TRBV6-2 or TRBV6-3 with TRBJ1-5, with D possibly matching TRBD1 (5 bases). CDR3 length equals 14 residues. Looked up from germline, CDR1 is MNHEY and CDR2 is SVGEGT. Between the trimmed V and J ends, which lost 5 bases and 9 bases, there was a span of 17 bases. The CDR3 bases are TGTGCCAGCAGTCTGACAGAAAAGTCTCGGCCCCAGCATTTT. This codes for CASSLTEKSRPQHF.

The rearrangement uses TRBV6-1 and TRBJ1-5; 7 nucleotides agree with TRBD1. CDR1 and CDR2 (germline): MNHNS, SASEGT. The V segment lost 9 bases and the J segment 4 bases; nucleotides outside the gene matches: 15. This CDR3 region has 16 residues. Here the CDR3 DNA reads TGTGCCAGTCAGAGAAACAGGGGAATCGTGAATCAGCCCCAGCATTTT. Protein sequence: CASQRNRGIVNQPQHF.

The chain carries TRBV11-2 and TRBJ1-2, with D maybe TRBD1 (6 bases). The ends were cut back, 0 bases at V and 7 bases at J, with 9 bases in the middle. CDR3 length: 13 residues. CDR1 and CDR2 (germline): SGHAT, FQNNGV. In nucleotides, the CDR3 is TGTGCCAGCAGCTTAGACAGGGGTTTTGGCTACACCTTC. It yields the protein CASSLDRGFGYTF. The full variable domain, its missing parts supplied by reference TRBV11-2 and TRBJ1-2, is EAGVAQSPRYKIIEKRQSVAFWCNPISGHATLYWYQQILGQGPKLLIQFQNNGVVDDSQLPKDRFSAERLKGVDSTLKIQPAKLEDSAVYLCASSLDRGFGYTFGSGTRLTVV.